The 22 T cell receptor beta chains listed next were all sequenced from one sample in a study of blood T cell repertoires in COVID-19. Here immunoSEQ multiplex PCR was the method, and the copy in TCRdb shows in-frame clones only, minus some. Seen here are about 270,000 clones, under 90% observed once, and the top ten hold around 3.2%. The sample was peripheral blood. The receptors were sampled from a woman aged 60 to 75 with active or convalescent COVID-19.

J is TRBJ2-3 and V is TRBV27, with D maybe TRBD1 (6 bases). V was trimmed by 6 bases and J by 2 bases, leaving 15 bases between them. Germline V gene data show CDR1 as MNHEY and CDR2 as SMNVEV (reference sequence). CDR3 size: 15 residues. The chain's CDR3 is CASSTGIGPTDTQYF. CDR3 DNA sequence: TGTGCCAGCAGCACAGGGATTGGACCCACAGATACGCAGTATTTT.

The CDR3 is CASRGGQGSYNEQFF. As DNA, the CDR3 is TGTGCCAGCAGGGGGGGACAGGGGTCCTACAATGAGCAGTTCTTC. The V and J genes are TRBV6-5 and TRBJ2-1; 10 nucleotides align to TRBD1. In germline, CDR1 is MNHEY, CDR2 SVGAGI. This CDR3 comprises 15 residues. Trimming removed 6 bases from V and 1 base from J; junction bases left unmatched: 3.

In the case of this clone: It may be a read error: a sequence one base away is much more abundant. The CDR3: CATSREVTRTDTQYF. CDR3 bases: TGTGCCACCAGCAGAGAAGTGACACGCACAGATACGCAGTATTTT. The genes are TRBV15 and TRBJ2-3; no reliable D call. CDR3 length: 15 amino acids. With 0 bases removed from V and 1 base from J, the gap between germline ends came to 8 bases. CDR1 is LNHNV, CDR2 YYDKDF, per germline (reference sequence).

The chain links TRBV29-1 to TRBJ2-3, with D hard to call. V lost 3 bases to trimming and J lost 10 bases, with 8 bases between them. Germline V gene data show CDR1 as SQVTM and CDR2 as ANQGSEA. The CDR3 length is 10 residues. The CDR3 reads CSVDGLPQYF. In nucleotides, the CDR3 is TGCAGCGTTGATGGCCTCCCGCAGTATTTT.

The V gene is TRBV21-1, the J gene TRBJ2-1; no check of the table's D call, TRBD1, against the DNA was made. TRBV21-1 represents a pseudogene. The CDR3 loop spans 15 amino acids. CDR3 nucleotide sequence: TGTGCCAGCAGCAAAGTGGGGTCAGGGTACAATGAGCAGTTCTTC. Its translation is CASSKVGSGYNEQFF.

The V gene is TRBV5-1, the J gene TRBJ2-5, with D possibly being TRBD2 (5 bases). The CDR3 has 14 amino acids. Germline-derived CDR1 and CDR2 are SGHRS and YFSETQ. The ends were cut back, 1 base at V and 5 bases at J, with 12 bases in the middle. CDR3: CASSLLHRGETQYF. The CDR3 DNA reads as TGCGCCAGCAGCTTGCTACACCGAGGGGAGACCCAGTACTTC.

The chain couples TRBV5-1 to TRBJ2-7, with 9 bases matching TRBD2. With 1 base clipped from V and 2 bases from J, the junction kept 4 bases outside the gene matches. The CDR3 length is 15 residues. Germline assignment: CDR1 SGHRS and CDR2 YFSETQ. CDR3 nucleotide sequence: TGCGCCAGCAGCTTGATAGGCGGGGGGGCCTACGAGCAGTACTTC. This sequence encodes CASSLIGGGAYEQYF. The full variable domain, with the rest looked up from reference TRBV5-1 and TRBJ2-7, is KAGVTQTPRYLIKTRGQQVTLSCSPISGHRSVSWYQQTPGQGLQFLFEYFSETQRNKGNFPGRFSGRQFSNSRSEMNVSTLELGDSALYLCASSLIGGGAYEQYFGPGTRLTVT.

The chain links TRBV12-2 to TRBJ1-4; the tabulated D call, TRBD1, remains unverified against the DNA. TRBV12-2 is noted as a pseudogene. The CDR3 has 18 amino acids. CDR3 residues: CASRESPTGQSDNEKLFF. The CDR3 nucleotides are TGTGCAAGTCGCGAATCCCCTACCGGACAGTCGGATAATGAAAAACTGTTTTTT.

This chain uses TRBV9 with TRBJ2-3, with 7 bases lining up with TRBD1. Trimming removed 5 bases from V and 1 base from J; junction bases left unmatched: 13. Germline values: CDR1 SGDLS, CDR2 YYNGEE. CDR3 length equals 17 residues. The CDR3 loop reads CASRNDRDLLGTDTQYF. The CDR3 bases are TGTGCCAGCAGAAATGACAGGGATCTTCTGGGCACAGATACGCAGTATTTT. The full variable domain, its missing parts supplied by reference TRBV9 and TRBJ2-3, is DSGVTQTPKHLITATGQRVTLRCSPRSGDLSVYWYQQSLDQGLQFLIQYYNGEERAKGNILERFSAQQFPDLHSELNLSSLELGDSALYFCASRNDRDLLGTDTQYFGPGTRLTVL.

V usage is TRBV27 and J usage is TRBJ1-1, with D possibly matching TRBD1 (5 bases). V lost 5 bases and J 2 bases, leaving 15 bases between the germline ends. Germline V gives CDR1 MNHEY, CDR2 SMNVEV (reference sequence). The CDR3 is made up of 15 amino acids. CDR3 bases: TGTGCCAGCAGTCACTGGACAAGTGGCAACACTGAAGCTTTCTTT. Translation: CASSHWTSGNTEAFF.

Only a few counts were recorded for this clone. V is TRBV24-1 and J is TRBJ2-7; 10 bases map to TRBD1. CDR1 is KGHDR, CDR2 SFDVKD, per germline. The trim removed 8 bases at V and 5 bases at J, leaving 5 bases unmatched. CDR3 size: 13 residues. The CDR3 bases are TGTGCCACCATACAGACAGGGGGCGACGAGCAGTACTTC. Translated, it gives CATIQTGGDEQYF.

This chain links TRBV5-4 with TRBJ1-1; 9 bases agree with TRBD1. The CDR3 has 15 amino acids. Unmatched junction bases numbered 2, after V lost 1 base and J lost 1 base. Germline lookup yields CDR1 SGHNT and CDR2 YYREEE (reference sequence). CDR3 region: CASSLPQGANTEAFF. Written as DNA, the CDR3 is TGTGCCAGCAGCTTGCCACAGGGGGCGAACACTGAAGCTTTCTTT.

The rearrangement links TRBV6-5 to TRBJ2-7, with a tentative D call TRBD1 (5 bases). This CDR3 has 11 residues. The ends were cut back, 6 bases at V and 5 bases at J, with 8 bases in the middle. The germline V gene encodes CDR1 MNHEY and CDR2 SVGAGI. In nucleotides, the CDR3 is TGTGCCAGCAGGGGGCTCCACGAGCAGTACTTC. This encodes CASRGLHEQYF.

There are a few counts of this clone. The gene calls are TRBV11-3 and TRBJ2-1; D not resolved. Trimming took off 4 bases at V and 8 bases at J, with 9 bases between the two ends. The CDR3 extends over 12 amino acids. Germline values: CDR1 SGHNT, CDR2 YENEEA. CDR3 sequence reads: CASSYWSDEQFF. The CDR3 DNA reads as TGTGCCAGCAGCTATTGGTCGGATGAGCAGTTCTTC. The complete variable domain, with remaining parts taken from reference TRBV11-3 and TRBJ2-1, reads EAGVVQSPRYKIIEKKQPVAFWCNPISGHNTLYWYLQNLGQGPELLIRYENEEAVDDSQLPKDRFSAERLKGVDSTLKIQPAELGDSAVYLCASSYWSDEQFFGPGTRLTVL.

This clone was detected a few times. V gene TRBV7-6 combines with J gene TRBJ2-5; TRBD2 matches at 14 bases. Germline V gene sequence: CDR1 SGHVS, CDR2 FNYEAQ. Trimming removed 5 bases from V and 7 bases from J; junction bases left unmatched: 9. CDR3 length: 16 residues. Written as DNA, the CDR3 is TGTGCCAGCAGCCTGGGGAGCGGACTAGCGGGGGGGACCCAGTACTTC. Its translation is CASSLGSGLAGGTQYF.

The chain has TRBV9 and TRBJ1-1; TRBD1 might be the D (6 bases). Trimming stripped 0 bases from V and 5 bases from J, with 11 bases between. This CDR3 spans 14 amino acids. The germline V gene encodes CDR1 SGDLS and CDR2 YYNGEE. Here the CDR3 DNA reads TGTGCCAGCAGCGTAGGGGGGGGCTGGACTGAAGCTTTCTTT. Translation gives CASSVGGGWTEAFF.

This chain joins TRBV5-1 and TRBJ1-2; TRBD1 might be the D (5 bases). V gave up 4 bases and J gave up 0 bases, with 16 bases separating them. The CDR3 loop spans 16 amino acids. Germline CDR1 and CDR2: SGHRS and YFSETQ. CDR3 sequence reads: CASSPSGEHPNYGYTF. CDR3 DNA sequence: TGCGCCAGCAGCCCGTCGGGGGAGCACCCTAACTATGGCTACACCTTC. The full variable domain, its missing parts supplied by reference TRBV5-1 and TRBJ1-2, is KAGVTQTPRYLIKTRGQQVTLSCSPISGHRSVSWYQQTPGQGLQFLFEYFSETQRNKGNFPGRFSGRQFSNSRSEMNVSTLELGDSALYLCASSPSGEHPNYGYTFGSGTRLTVV.

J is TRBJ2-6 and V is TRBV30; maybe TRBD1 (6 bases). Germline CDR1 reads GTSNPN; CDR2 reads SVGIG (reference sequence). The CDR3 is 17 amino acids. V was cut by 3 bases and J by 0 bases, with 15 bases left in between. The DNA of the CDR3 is TGTGCCTGGAGGAGGGGGAGACTTCTCTCTGGGGCCAACGTCCTGACTTTC. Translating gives CAWRRGRLLSGANVLTF.

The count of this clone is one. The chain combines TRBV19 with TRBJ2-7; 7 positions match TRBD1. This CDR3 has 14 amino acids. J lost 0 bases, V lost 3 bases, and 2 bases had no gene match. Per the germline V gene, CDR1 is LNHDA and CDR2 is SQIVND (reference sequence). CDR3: CASSIGQDSYEQYF. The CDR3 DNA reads TGTGCCAGTAGTATCGGACAGGACTCCTACGAGCAGTACTTC. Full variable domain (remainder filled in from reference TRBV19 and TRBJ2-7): DGGITQSPKYLFRKEGQNVTLSCEQNLNHDAMYWYRQDPGQGLRLIYYSQIVNDFQKGDIAEGYSVSREKKESFPLTVTSAQKNPTAFYLCASSIGQDSYEQYFGPGTRLTVT.

CDR3: CASRETGGTGELFF. Here the CDR3 DNA reads TGTGCCAGTAGAGAGACAGGGGGCACCGGGGAGCTGTTTTTT. This chain uses TRBV19 with TRBJ2-2; 9 bases are shared with TRBD1. The germline V gene encodes CDR1 LNHDA and CDR2 SQIVND (reference sequence). This CDR3 spans 14 amino acids. V lost 6 bases and J lost 4; bases outside the gene matches: 3.

In DNA form, the CDR3 reads TGTGCCAGCAGCGAAGAGGGGGCTTACAATGAGCAGTTCTTC. Translated: CASSEEGAYNEQFF. The chain joins TRBV11-3 to TRBJ2-1; 7 bases are a match to TRBD1. V was clipped by 5 bases and J by 4 bases; unmatched bases: 5. In germline, CDR1 is SGHNT, CDR2 YENEEA. The length of the CDR3 is 14 residues.

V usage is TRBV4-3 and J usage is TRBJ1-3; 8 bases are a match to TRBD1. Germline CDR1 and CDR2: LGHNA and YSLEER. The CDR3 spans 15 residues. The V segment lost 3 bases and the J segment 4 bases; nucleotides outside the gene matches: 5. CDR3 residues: CASSHGTGNGNTIYF. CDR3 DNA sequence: TGCGCCAGCAGCCACGGGACAGGCAACGGAAACACCATATATTTT.